The next 32 T cell receptor beta chains were all read from a single sample in a study of T cells in women clearing cervical HPV infection. Assay used: immunoSEQ multiplex PCR; TCRdb lists only in-frame clones, some missing. The table lists 31,000 or so clones. Material: blood buffy coat. The receptor set was obtained from a woman between 18 and 75 years old with a cervical HPV16 infection that either progressed to CIN3+ or cleared (not recorded which).

CDR3 DNA (partial): TGTGCCAGCAGTTTATTTACTAGCGGGGCCTCCTACGAG. This encodes CASSLFTSGASYE. From start to end, the CDR3 is CASSLFTSGASYEQYF. J is TRBJ2-7 and V is TRBV28; 10 bases line up with TRBD2. The read terminates 3 residues before the CDR3 end, so the remaining end is supplied by the germline J gene. This CDR3 comprises 16 residues. Germline V CDR1 and CDR2: MDHEN, SYDVKM. Trimming removed 1 base from V and 0 bases from J; junction bases left unmatched: 3. The complete variable domain, with remaining parts taken from reference TRBV28 and TRBJ2-7, reads DVKVTQSSRYLVKRTGEKVFLECVQDMDHENMFWYRQDPGLGLRLIYFSYDVKMKEKGDIPEGYSVSREKKERFSLILESASTNQTSMYLCASSLFTSGASYEQYFGPGTRLTVT.

About this clone: Read sequence stops 3 residues before the CDR3 end, and the germline J gene provides the missing end. This chain connects TRBV5-6 to TRBJ2-5; 12 bases fit TRBD2. The CDR3 is 15 residues long. Germline values: CDR1 SGHDT, CDR2 YYEEEE. Trimming took 2 bases from V and 4 from J; bases not matched to a gene: 3. CDR3 amino acids: CASSLLAGGGETQYF. The CDR3 bases that were read are TGTGCCAGCAGCTTACTAGCGGGAGGAGGAGAGACC.

As to this clone: The read halts 3 residues ahead of the CDR3 end, with the missing end drawn from the germline J gene. J is TRBJ2-2 and V is TRBV7-9, with 13 bases fitting TRBD2. This CDR3 has 15 amino acids. V shed 6 bases and J 5 bases; nucleotides not matched to a gene: 3. The V gene's germline CDR1 is SEHNR and CDR2 FQNEAQ (reference sequence). The CDR3 DNA, read in part, is TGTGCCAGCAGACCGGGACTAGCGGGAACCGGGGAG. Translated: CASRPGLAGTGE. The whole CDR3 region reads CASRPGLAGTGELFF.

Points on this clone: The sequence runs out 3 residues before the end of the CDR3; the remainder is reconstructed from the germline J gene. V is TRBV7-9 and J is TRBJ2-1; 7 nucleotides align to TRBD1. The CDR3 runs to 15 residues. Germline V gives CDR1 SEHNR, CDR2 FQNEAQ (reference sequence). V dropped 3 bases and J dropped 5; count of bases not matched to a gene: 7. Incomplete CDR3 DNA: TGTGCCAGCAGCTTCGCCGGGACAGAGAACAATGAG. Amino acid sequence: CASSFAGTENNE. The CDR3 in its entirety is CASSFAGTENNEQFF.

Remarks on this clone: The read ends 3 residues early relative to the CDR3; the germline J gene fills the gap. The rearrangement links TRBV29-1 to TRBJ2-7; a possible D gene is TRBD2 (6 bases). The germline V gene encodes CDR1 SQVTM and CDR2 ANQGSEA. V was clipped by 7 bases and J by 5 bases, with 12 bases between them. The CDR3 has 11 residues. The sequenced part of the CDR3 DNA is TGCAGCGCCCGGGACTCTAACGAG. It is translated as CSARDSNE. The CDR3 in full is CSARDSNEQYF.

As regards this clone: The read ends 3 residues shy of where the CDR3 ends; the end is completed using the germline J gene. This rearrangement joins TRBV6-2 or TRBV6-3 to TRBJ2-4; the match to TRBD1 covers 10 bases. This CDR3 region has 17 residues. CDR1 and CDR2 (germline): MNHEY, SVGEGT. Unmatched junction bases numbered 14, after V lost 7 bases and J lost 5 bases. CDR3 DNA, as far as it was read: TGTGCCAGCAAAAACTCGGGGACAGGGGATCGGGAAAACATT. Its protein is CASKNSGTGDRENI. The CDR3 in full is CASKNSGTGDRENIQYF.

With regard to this clone: The read ends 3 residues early relative to the CDR3; the germline J gene fills the gap. The chain joins TRBV28 to TRBJ2-3; 8 bases line up with TRBD2. The CDR3 has 19 residues. The germline CDR1 and CDR2 sequences are MDHEN and SYDVKM. With V trimmed by 5 bases and J by 1 base, 17 bases remained unmatched. CDR3: CASSRSLAASGVGTDTQYF. CDR3 DNA, as far as it was read: TGTGCCAGCAGTCGCTCACTAGCGGCGAGCGGAGTTGGCACAGATACG.

A remark on this clone: The read ends 3 residues before the CDR3 terminus; that terminus is restored from the germline J gene. The chain uses TRBV18 and TRBJ1-2; the D is unclear. The CDR3 is 15 amino acids. Germline CDR1 and CDR2: KGHSH and LQKENI. Trimming stripped 3 bases from V and 0 bases from J, with 11 bases between. The CDR3 DNA, read in part, is TGTGCCAGCTCACCGCAACAGACATCTAACTATGGC. Protein: CASSPQQTSNYG. The CDR3 in full is CASSPQQTSNYGYTF.

As concerns this clone: The missing CDR3 end, 3 residues past where the read stops, is filled in from the germline J gene. The chain employs TRBV5-1 and TRBJ1-2; D remains unclear. Per germline, CDR1 SGHRS and CDR2 YFSETQ. This CDR3 region has 14 residues. The ends were cut back, 4 bases at V and 4 bases at J, with 14 bases in the middle. Here the CDR3 reads CASSVGHKSYGYTF. The covered CDR3 bases are TGCGCCAGCAGCGTTGGGCACAAATCCTATGGC.

About this clone itself: Sequencing ends 3 residues short of the CDR3 end; the germline J gene provides the rest. This chain joins TRBV18 and TRBJ1-2; TRBD1 aligns across 8 bases. The CDR3 extends over 15 amino acids. Germline assignment: CDR1 KGHSH and CDR2 LQKENI. This chain's CDR3 is CASSLAGTGAYDYTF. Incomplete CDR3 DNA: TGTGCCAGCTCACTCGCCGGGACAGGAGCCTACGAC.

A note on this clone: The CDR3 is cut off 3 residues early in the read; its end comes from the germline J gene. V usage is TRBV4-1 and J usage is TRBJ2-1; 12 bases line up with TRBD2. V shed 2 bases, J shed 7 bases, and the junction held 9 bases outside the gene matches. The germline CDR1 and CDR2 sequences are MGHRA and YSYEKL. The CDR3 is 17 amino acids. The CDR3 spells CASSQSMASGRVNEQFF. CDR3 DNA, as far as it was read: TGCGCCAGCAGCCAATCTATGGCTAGCGGGAGGGTTAATGAG.

Of note for this clone: The junction does not match germline at one end; this may be a read error. The observed sequence ends 3 residues before the CDR3 terminus, with the missing tail filled in from the germline J gene. The chain is built from TRBV7-7 and TRBJ2-3, with 8 nucleotides matching TRBD1. Germline loops: CDR1 SSHAT, CDR2 FNYEAQ (reference sequence). The CDR3 runs 16 residues. The CDR3: CASSLQGDEEVDTQYF. The CDR3 DNA, read in part, is TGTGCTAGCAGCTTACAGGGGGACGAGGAGGTTGATACG.

With regard to this clone: Read data end 3 residues before the CDR3 end; the end is taken from the germline J gene. The chain joins TRBV28 to TRBJ2-7, with 10 bases aligning to TRBD1. Germline loops: CDR1 MDHEN, CDR2 SYDVKM. V lost 4 bases and J lost 5; bases outside the gene matches: 8. This CDR3 has 15 residues. The CDR3 bases that were read are TGTGCCAGCAGTTCTCGGGACAGGGGTACGCACGAG. Translated, it gives CASSSRDRGTHE. The full CDR3 reads CASSSRDRGTHEQYF.

About this clone: Sequencing ends 3 residues short of the CDR3 end; the germline J gene provides the rest. This chain uses TRBV5-1 with TRBJ2-1, with TRBD2 matching 12 bases. The CDR3 runs to 19 residues. Germline-derived CDR1 and CDR2 are SGHRS and YFSETQ. The junction had 9 bases not matched to a gene; V was cut back by 0 bases and J by 2 bases. The CDR3 DNA, read in part, is TGCGCCAGCAGCTTGGCCCCTAGCGGGAGGGCCAGCCCCTACAATGAG. It encodes CASSLAPSGRASPYNE. The complete CDR3 protein is CASSLAPSGRASPYNEQFF.

As concerns this clone: The read terminates 3 residues before the CDR3 end, so the remaining end is supplied by the germline J gene. This chain links TRBV30 with TRBJ1-3; possibly TRBD1 for D (5 bases). The CDR3 runs to 13 residues. V was pared by 4 bases and J by 4 bases, with 11 bases between. The germline V gene encodes CDR1 GTSNPN and CDR2 SVGIG (reference sequence). CDR3 DNA (partial): TGTGCCTGGATTCAGGGTTCCGGAAACACC. Protein: CAWIQGSGNT. The complete CDR3 reads CAWIQGSGNTIYF.

Concerning this clone itself: The observed sequence ends 3 residues before the CDR3 terminus, with the missing tail filled in from the germline J gene. The chain links TRBV7-2 to TRBJ1-2; no clear D. From germline, CDR1 is SGHTA and CDR2 FQGNSA. This CDR3 has 14 residues. The CDR3 sequence: CASSSKRATDTYTF. Incomplete CDR3 DNA: TGTGCCAGCAGCTCTAAGCGGGCAACAGATACC.

As regards this clone: The read gets to within 3 residues of the CDR3 end, and the germline J gene fills in the rest. This chain uses TRBV6-2 or TRBV6-3 with TRBJ2-2; D not certain. The germline V gene encodes CDR1 MNHEY and CDR2 SVGEGT. The germline V and J ends were trimmed by 5 bases and 5 bases, with 15 bases remaining between them. This CDR3 region has 15 residues. The CDR3 loop reads CASSPAILVTGELFF. The covered CDR3 bases are TGTGCCAGCAGTCCCGCGATTCTAGTGACCGGGGAG.

The CDR3: CSTTRGPYEQYF. The CDR3 bases that were read are TGCAGTACCACCAGGGGACCCTACGAG. The rearrangement uses TRBV20-1 and TRBJ2-7, with D perhaps TRBD1 (6 bases). The read is 3 residues too short to cover the CDR3 end, so that end is filled in from the germline J gene. This CDR3 region has 12 residues. Germline lookup yields CDR1 DFQATT and CDR2 SNEGSKA (reference sequence). With 8 bases removed from V and 2 bases from J, the gap between germline ends came to 13 bases.

On this clone itself: The sequence runs out 3 residues before the end of the CDR3; the remainder is reconstructed from the germline J gene. J is TRBJ1-1 and V is TRBV18; D is possibly TRBD1 (6 bases). The CDR3 totals 14 residues. CDR1 KGHSH and CDR2 LQKENI come from the germline V gene. This chain's CDR3 is CASSSGELGNEAFF. Partial CDR3 DNA: TGTGCCAGCTCTTCAGGGGAGTTGGGCAATGAG.

About this clone: The CDR3 extends 3 residues past the end of the read, so its final part is completed from the germline J gene. V and J are TRBV19 and TRBJ2-3, with D possibly being TRBD1 (5 bases). The CDR3 loop spans 14 amino acids. Germline V gives CDR1 LNHDA, CDR2 SQIVND (reference sequence). Trimming removed 7 bases from V and 0 bases from J, with 11 bases in between. The CDR3 loop reads CASNPTESTDTQYF. CDR3 DNA, as far as it was read: TGTGCCAGTAATCCGACAGAAAGCACAGATACG.

With regard to this clone: From the germline J gene comes the end of the CDR3, since the read stops 3 residues before it. The chain combines TRBV14 with TRBJ2-5; D gene ambiguous. The CDR3 runs 16 residues. Per germline, CDR1 SGHDN and CDR2 FVKESK. V was clipped by 3 bases and J by 6 bases, with 20 bases between them. The CDR3 DNA, read in part, is TGTGCCAGCAGCCATCTTGCGAAGAACGACAATCAGACC. Residues: CASSHLAKNDNQT. The complete CDR3 sequence is CASSHLAKNDNQTQYF.

On this clone itself: The read ends 3 residues before the CDR3 terminus; that terminus is restored from the germline J gene. The chain has TRBV7-3 and TRBJ1-2; 9 bases match TRBD1. The CDR3 is 14 amino acids. CDR1 is SGHTA, CDR2 FQGTGA, per germline. CDR3 sequence reads: CATQPLQGARGYTF. The CDR3 bases that were read are TGTGCCACCCAACCTTTACAGGGGGCGCGAGGC.

To note about this clone: Read sequence stops 3 residues before the CDR3 end, and the germline J gene provides the missing end. V gene TRBV2 combines with J gene TRBJ2-1; perhaps TRBD2 as D (5 bases). Between the trimmed V and J ends, which lost 8 bases and 7 bases, there was a span of 21 bases. This CDR3 is built from 15 residues. Germline V CDR1 and CDR2: SNHLY, FYNNEI. The CDR3 protein is CASLFSSGRPNEQFF. CDR3 bases read: TGTGCCAGCCTATTTTCAAGCGGCCGACCAAATGAG.

A note on this clone: The read ends 3 residues early relative to the CDR3; the germline J gene fills the gap. This chain links TRBV19 with TRBJ2-2, with D maybe TRBD1 (5 bases). The CDR3 has 15 residues. Trimming took off 8 bases at V and 0 bases at J, with 13 bases between the two ends. Per germline, CDR1 LNHDA and CDR2 SQIVND (reference sequence). The part of the CDR3 DNA that was read is TGTGCCAGTCAGTGGCTAGGGGCGAACACCGGGGAG. Its protein is CASQWLGANTGE. The entire CDR3 protein reads CASQWLGANTGELFF.

Concerning this clone itself: The DNA ends 3 residues before the CDR3 does, and the rest of the CDR3 is filled in from the germline J gene. The chain recombines TRBV20-1 with TRBJ2-3; D is unclear. The CDR3 is made up of 14 amino acids. Trimming removed 3 bases from V and 4 bases from J, with 14 bases in between. CDR1 DFQATT and CDR2 SNEGSKA come from the germline V gene (reference sequence). CDR3 DNA (partial): TGCAGTGCTAGGGTTCCTAGGAGCCCAGATACG. Encoded protein: CSARVPRSPDT. The complete CDR3 reads CSARVPRSPDTQYF.

About this clone: Read coverage stops 3 residues before the CDR3 terminus; the germline J gene supplies the remainder. This chain joins TRBV19 and TRBJ1-5; perhaps TRBD1 as D (5 bases). Per germline, CDR1 LNHDA and CDR2 SQIVND (reference sequence). The CDR3 runs 19 residues. Trimming removed 3 bases from V and 2 bases from J, with 23 bases in between. CDR3: CASSMTPPGGIGGNQPQHF. The covered CDR3 bases are TGTGCCAGTAGTATGACCCCACCGGGGGGGATTGGTGGCAATCAGCCC.

Of note for this clone: The CDR3 end is not reached by the read, which stops 3 residues before it; the germline J gene fills it in. This chain joins TRBV20-1 and TRBJ2-1; TRBD2 matches 9 bases. Trimming at V came to 0 bases and at J to 8 bases, leaving 8 bases not matched to a gene. The CDR3 runs to 15 residues. Germline V lookup: CDR1 DFQATT, CDR2 SNEGSKA (reference sequence). The CDR3 here is CSARDPREGLHEQFF. The sequenced CDR3 bases are TGCAGTGCTAGAGATCCGCGGGAGGGCCTCCATGAG.

Details on this clone: The read comes to an end 3 residues before the CDR3 does, leaving the germline J gene to fill in the end. The same CDR3 also results from other DNA sequences found in this sample. The rearrangement joins TRBV28 to TRBJ2-3; the D is unclear. V shed 3 bases and J shed 4 bases, with 5 bases lying between them. The V gene's germline CDR1 is MDHEN and CDR2 SYDVKM. The CDR3 has 12 residues. CDR3 sequence reads: CASSFRADTQYF. The sequenced part of the CDR3 DNA is TGTGCCAGCAGTTTTCGTGCAGATACG.

Comment on this clone: Sequencing ends 3 residues short of the CDR3 end; the germline J gene provides the rest. V and J are TRBV20-1 and TRBJ2-7; 8 bases are shared with TRBD1. Germline CDR1 DFQATT, CDR2 SNEGSKA (reference sequence). J gave up 5 bases and V 2 bases, and 8 bases lay outside the gene matches. There are 14 residues in the CDR3. The CDR3 DNA, read in part, is TGCAGTGCTAGATTTCCCCAGGGGGCCGACGAG. Protein: CSARFPQGADE. The full-length CDR3 reads as CSARFPQGADEQYF.

About this clone itself: The read falls 3 residues short of the CDR3 end, and the missing part is taken from the germline J gene. The rearrangement uses TRBV10-3 and TRBJ2-3, with D possibly matching TRBD2 (6 bases). CDR3 length: 15 amino acids. Trimming took off 4 bases at V and 0 bases at J, with 11 bases between the two ends. The germline CDR1 and CDR2 sequences are ENHRY and SYGVKD. The CDR3 sequence is CAISVGGPSTDTQYF. CDR3 bases read: TGTGCCATCAGTGTCGGGGGACCTAGCACAGATACG.

In the case of this clone: The CDR3 is cut off 3 residues early in the read; its end comes from the germline J gene. V is TRBV20-1 and J is TRBJ2-1; a possible D gene is TRBD2 (6 bases). Germline V CDR1 and CDR2: DFQATT, SNEGSKA (reference sequence). Between the trimmed V and J ends, which lost 7 bases and 6 bases, there was a span of 13 bases. This CDR3 has 12 amino acids. The CDR3 bases that were read are TGCAGTGAGGGACTTGTCAGCAATGAG. This sequence encodes CSEGLVSNE. The whole CDR3 reads CSEGLVSNEQFF.

Comments on this clone: Coverage ceases 3 residues before the CDR3 finishes, and the germline J gene fills in the end. The chain links TRBV28 to TRBJ1-4; D remains ambiguous. Germline V gene lookup returns CDR1 MDHEN and CDR2 SYDVKM. Trimming removed 5 bases at V and 0 bases at J, with 7 bases between. CDR3 length equals 14 residues. The CDR3 is CASSLGATNEKLFF. Partial CDR3 DNA: TGTGCCAGCAGTCTCGGTGCAACTAATGAAAAA.